A selection of T cell receptor beta chains follows, all from one sample in a study of T cell responses to AZD1222 COVID-19 vaccine. The table came from immunoSEQ multiplex PCR; TCRdb's copy has only in-frame clones and leaves some out. In the table there are 140,000 to 150,000 clones, about 92% of which are singletons. The source was peripheral blood, collected on day 0 of AZD1222 vaccination. These receptors were collected from an adult in good health. Each CDR3 is given with its conserved first and last residue. D genes are given only for firm matches. Clone size is given for some rows only: seen once, a few or many times, or a class if the clone is expanded.

CDR3	DNA	V	J	size	D
CASSEQFSGNTIYF	TGTGCCAGCAGTGAGCAGTTCTCTGGAAACACCATATATTTT	TRBV6-4	TRBJ1-3	.	.
CASSGAGRGPQPQHF	TGTGCCAGCAGTGGTGCCGGCAGGGGACCTCAGCCCCAGCATTTT	TRBV25-1	TRBJ1-5	.	.
CASSLNPGGNTEAFF	TGTGCCAGCAGCTTAAATCCAGGGGGGAACACTGAAGCTTTCTTT	TRBV7-3	TRBJ1-1	.	TRBD1
CASSEAGGQGAGEQYF	TGTGCCAGCAGTGAAGCGGGGGGACAGGGGGCTGGCGAGCAGTACTTC	TRBV2	TRBJ2-7	.	TRBD1
CASSPYSIAGSTDTQYF	TGCGCCAGCAGCCCCTACTCTATAGCGGGGAGCACAGATACGCAGTATTTT	TRBV5-1	TRBJ2-3	once	TRBD2
CASRRQGAQNTEAFF	TGTGCCAGCAGGCGACAGGGGGCCCAGAACACTGAAGCTTTCTTT	TRBV6-5	TRBJ1-1	.	TRBD1
CASSVEGDRFTDTQYF	TGTGCCAGCAGCGTAGAAGGGGACAGATTCACAGATACGCAGTATTTT	TRBV9	TRBJ2-3	.	TRBD1
CASREGNTGELFF	TGTGCCAGTCGAGAGGGGAACACCGGGGAGCTGTTTTTT	TRBV2	TRBJ2-2	.	.
CASSDQGSVDSPLHF	TGTGCCAGCAGTGACCAGGGGAGTGTGGATTCACCCCTCCACTTT	TRBV2	TRBJ1-6	.	.
CSARENTEAFF	TGCAGTGCTAGAGAAAACACTGAAGCTTTCTTT	TRBV20-1	TRBJ1-1	.	.
CASSPLFSPSSGNTIYF	TGTGCCAGCAGCCCACTCTTTAGTCCGAGCTCTGGAAACACCATATATTTT	TRBV11-2	TRBJ1-3	.	.
CASSSGLAGPYNEQFF	TGCGCCAGCAGCTCGGGACTAGCGGGGCCCTACAATGAGCAGTTCTTC	TRBV5-1	TRBJ2-1	.	TRBD2
CSASNRGTQYF	TGCAGTGCTAGTAACAGGGGGACCCAGTACTTC	TRBV20-1	TRBJ2-5	.	TRBD1
CASSYSGLRSNQPQHF	TGTGCCAGCAGTTACTCCGGTCTTCGGAGCAATCAGCCCCAGCATTTT	TRBV6-6	TRBJ1-5	.	.
CASSSPNVGEGNSPLHF	TGTGCCAGCAGCTCACCCAACGTCGGGGAGGGTAATTCACCCCTCCACTTT	TRBV13	TRBJ1-6	.	.
CASSHLLRTAQRGRTQYF	TGTGCCAGCAGCCATTTGCTTCGAACAGCCCAGAGAGGTCGTACGCAGTATTTT	TRBV11-2	TRBJ2-3	.	.
CASSSRTGRWDTEAFF	TGTGCCAGCAGCTCCAGAACCGGGCGCTGGGACACTGAAGCTTTCTTT	TRBV7-2	TRBJ1-1	.	.
CASSLEAEALYEQYF	TGTGCCAGCAGCTTAGAGGCCGAGGCGCTCTACGAGCAGTACTTC	TRBV11-2	TRBJ2-7	once	.
CASRGSSYNEQFF	TGTGCCAGCAGAGGTAGCTCCTACAATGAGCAGTTCTTC	TRBV27	TRBJ2-1	.	.
CASSIAGGNLYEQYF	TGTGCCAGCAGCATAGCGGGGGGGAATTTATACGAGCAGTACTTC	TRBV11-2	TRBJ2-7	once	TRBD2
CASSLRPGNQPQHF	TGTGCCAGCAGTTTACGCCCCGGGAATCAGCCCCAGCATTTT	TRBV27	TRBJ1-5	.	.
CASSQGGLEQFSSYNEQFF	TGTGCCAGCAGCCAAGGAGGACTAGAACAGTTCAGCTCCTACAATGAGCAGTTCTTC	TRBV3-1/TRBV3-2	TRBJ2-1	.	TRBD2
CASSRVRTSGIHNEQFF	TGTGCCAGCAGCCGGGTCCGGACTAGCGGGATCCACAATGAGCAGTTCTTC	TRBV7-8	TRBJ2-1	.	TRBD2
CASLPGQFDTQYF	TGTGCCAGCCTCCCCGGGCAATTTGATACGCAGTATTTT	TRBV7-9	TRBJ2-3	.	.